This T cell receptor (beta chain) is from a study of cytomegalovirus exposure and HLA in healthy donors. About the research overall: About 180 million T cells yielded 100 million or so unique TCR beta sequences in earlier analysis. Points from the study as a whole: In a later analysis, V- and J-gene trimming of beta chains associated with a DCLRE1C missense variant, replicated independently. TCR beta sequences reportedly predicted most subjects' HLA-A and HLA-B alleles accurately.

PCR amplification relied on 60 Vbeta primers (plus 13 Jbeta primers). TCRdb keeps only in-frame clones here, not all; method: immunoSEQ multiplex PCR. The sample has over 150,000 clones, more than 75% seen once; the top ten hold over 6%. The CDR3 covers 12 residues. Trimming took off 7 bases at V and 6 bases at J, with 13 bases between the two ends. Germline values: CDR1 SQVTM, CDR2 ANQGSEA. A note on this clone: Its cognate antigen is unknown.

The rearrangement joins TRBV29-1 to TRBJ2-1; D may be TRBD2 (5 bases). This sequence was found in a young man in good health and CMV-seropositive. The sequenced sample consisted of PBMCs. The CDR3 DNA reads TGCAGCGCCGGGATTTTAGGCAATGAGCAGTTCTTC. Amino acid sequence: CSAGILGNEQFF.